This entry features one T cell receptor beta chain sequence. A single count supports this clone. Its cognate antigen has yet to be identified. No clone much larger than this one lies a single base away; base qualities are absent. The sample originates from a study of shared T cell receptors in the human thymus listed by TCRdb under 2021. Context from the whole study: The study investigated the way shared, self-reactive T-cell receptor alpha chains are produced in the human thymus.

The library came from the immunoSEQ multiplex PCR assay. The clones in this table, taken by TCRdb from immuneACCESS, are in-frame only. Not every clone is retained; where verified, under half of the shortfall comes from an unresolved V gene, and the cause of the rest is unknown. The sample table holds hundreds of thousands of clones, of which over 75% were seen once. The top ten clones comprise 0.01% of the sample. Counted from cysteine to phenylalanine, this CDR3 has 16 amino acids. The read is trimmed to its CDR3 DNA, 48 bases read in frame from base 1. CDR1 SEHNR and CDR2 FQNEAQ are derived from the germline V gene (reference sequence). After removal of 6 bases from V and 5 bases from J, the junction retains 13 bases not matched to a gene. The sample also formed part of further work on human thymus T cells. In that second paper, the authors write: Donors were immunologically healthy infants undergoing open corrective cardiac surgery for congenital heart defects in Finland. Thymus tissue was collected as surgical resects that were removed during corrective cardiac surgery. Both the thymic and the peripheral blood repertoires appeared to show biased V and J gene segment usage. The related research reported highly overlapping thymic TCR repertoires among unrelated individuals. The study used about 8 infant thymus samples plus four related peripheral blood samples to characterize TCR alpha and beta repertoires. Donor ages ranging from roughly 6 to 250 days were recorded, and 5 to 7 male and two female infants were included in the cohort. Thymocytes were mechanically released from the tissue and were stored as pellets of 10-30 million cells at -70 degrees C. A QIAsymphony instrument was used to extract genomic DNA from the frozen cell pellets. The immunoSEQ multiplex PCR assay was used to amplify the TCRB and TCRAD loci from a standardized amount of quality-controlled genomic DNA. The amplicons covered the V(D)J region and were long enough to include the CDR3 and to identify the V and J genes. The commercial immunoSEQ service was used to sequence amplicons on an Illumina platform. Primer bias and sequencing errors were corrected as previously described, and TCRAD and TCRB were defined on the basis of the IMGT database. Analysis of the repertoires was done with immunoSEQ Analyzer 3.0 and VDJTools and included basic statistics, V/J segment usage, diversity estimates, rarefaction and pairwise overlap. To estimate diversity, the Chao1, ChaoE, Efron-Thisted, Shannon and inverse Simpson indices were applied, and diversity was also estimated on datasets down-sampled to the smallest sample. Repertoire overlap was assessed by strict matching of CDR3 nucleotide sequence, V gene and J gene, and clustering was done by Jaccard-based multidimensional scaling. On average, thymus samples gave hundreds of thousands of unique TCRB clonotypes, whereas blood samples gave roughly 80,000.

Sample: thymocytes. The sequence came from a boy in the first two years of life with a congenital heart defect. Donor details come from another sample of the same person, matched by shared clones. The V and J segments used are TRBV7-9 and TRBJ2-3, and 8 junction bases match TRBD2. The encoded CDR3 is CASSLTSGSRGDTQYF. In nucleotide form, the sequence is TGTGCCAGCAGTCTGACGAGCGGGAGTCGGGGAGATACGCAGTATTTT.